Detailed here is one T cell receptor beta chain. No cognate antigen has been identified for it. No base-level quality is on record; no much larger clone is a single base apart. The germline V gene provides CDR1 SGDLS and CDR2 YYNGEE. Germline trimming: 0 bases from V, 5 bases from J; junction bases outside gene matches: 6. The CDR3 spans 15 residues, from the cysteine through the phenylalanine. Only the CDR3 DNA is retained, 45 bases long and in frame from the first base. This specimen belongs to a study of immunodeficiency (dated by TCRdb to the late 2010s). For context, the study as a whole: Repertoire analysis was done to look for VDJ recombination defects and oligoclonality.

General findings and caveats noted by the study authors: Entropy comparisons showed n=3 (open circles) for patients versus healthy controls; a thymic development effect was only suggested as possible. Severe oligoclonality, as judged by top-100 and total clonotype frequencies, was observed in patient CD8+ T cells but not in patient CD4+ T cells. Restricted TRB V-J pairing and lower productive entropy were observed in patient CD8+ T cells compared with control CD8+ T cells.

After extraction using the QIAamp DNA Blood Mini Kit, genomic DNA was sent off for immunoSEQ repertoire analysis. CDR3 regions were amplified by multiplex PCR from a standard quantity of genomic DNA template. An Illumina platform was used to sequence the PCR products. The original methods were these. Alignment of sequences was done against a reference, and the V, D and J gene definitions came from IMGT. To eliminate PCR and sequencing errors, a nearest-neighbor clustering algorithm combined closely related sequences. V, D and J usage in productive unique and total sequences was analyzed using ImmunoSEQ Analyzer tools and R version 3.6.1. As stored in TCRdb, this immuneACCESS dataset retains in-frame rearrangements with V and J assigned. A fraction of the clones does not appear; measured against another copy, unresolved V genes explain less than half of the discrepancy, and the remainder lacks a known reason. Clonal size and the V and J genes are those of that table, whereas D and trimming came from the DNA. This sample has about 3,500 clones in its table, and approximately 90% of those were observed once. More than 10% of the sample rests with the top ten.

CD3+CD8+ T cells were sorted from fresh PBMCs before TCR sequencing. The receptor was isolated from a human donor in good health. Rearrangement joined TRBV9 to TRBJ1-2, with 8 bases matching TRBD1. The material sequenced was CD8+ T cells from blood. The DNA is TGTGCCAGCAGCGTAGAGGCAGGGGGCTGGTATGGCTACACCTTC. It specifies CASSVEAGGWYGYTF.